These 10 T cell receptor beta chains came from one sample sequenced in a study of blood T cell repertoires in COVID-19. Sequencing used immunoSEQ multiplex PCR; TCRdb keeps in-frame clones, though not all of them. Here the sample spans around 100,000 clones, 82% being singletons. Material for sequencing was peripheral blood. These receptors were taken from an older man with acute or convalescent COVID-19.

This rearrangement joins TRBV5-1 to TRBJ1-3, with D possibly TRBD1 on 6 matching bases. This CDR3 region has 16 residues. Trimming took off 4 bases at V and 0 bases at J, with 14 bases between the two ends. CDR1 and CDR2 from the germline V gene are SGHRS and YFSETQ. The CDR3, as DNA: TGCGCCAGCAGCAAAACAGGGCCCCACTCTGGAAACACCATATATTTT. Protein product: CASSKTGPHSGNTIYF.

In this sample, this clone turned up once. The V and J genes are TRBV2 and TRBJ1-3; D is undetermined. Trimming shortened V by 7 bases and J by 2 bases, and 6 bases separated the two germline ends. Germline V CDR1 and CDR2: SNHLY, FYNNEI. The CDR3 is 12 residues long. CDR3 sequence (DNA): TGTGCCAGCAAGCCTCCTGGAAACACCATATATTTT. Amino acid sequence: CASKPPGNTIYF.

The chain combines TRBV10-2 with TRBJ2-1; 7 bases align to TRBD2. CDR1 is WSHSY, CDR2 SAAADI, per germline. This CDR3 is 12 amino acids long. V dropped 6 bases and J dropped 6; count of bases not matched to a gene: 2. The CDR3 loop is CASRASGNEQFF. The CDR3 DNA sequence: TGCGCCAGCAGAGCTAGCGGCAATGAGCAGTTCTTC.

The chain couples TRBV20-1 to TRBJ1-5; TRBD1 matches 10 bases. The CDR3 is made up of 11 amino acids. V lost 5 bases, J lost 11 bases, and 3 bases stayed unmatched. Per germline, CDR1 DFQATT and CDR2 SNEGSKA (reference sequence). The CDR3 spells CSAEDRGAQHF. The CDR3 DNA is TGCAGTGCTGAGGACAGGGGGGCCCAGCATTTT.

The chain couples TRBV19 to TRBJ2-6, with D hard to call. The CDR3 consists of 15 residues. CDR1 is LNHDA and CDR2 is SQIVND in the germline V gene (reference sequence). V was trimmed by 3 bases and J by 1 base, leaving 7 bases between them. Written as DNA, the CDR3 is TGTGCCAGTAGTATCGTGACTTCTGGGGCCAACGTCCTGACTTTC. Its translation: CASSIVTSGANVLTF.

The chain links TRBV5-1 to TRBJ2-3; D is unclear. Germline V gene lookup returns CDR1 SGHRS and CDR2 YFSETQ. The CDR3 is made up of 14 amino acids. V was cut by 6 bases and J by 2 bases, with 13 bases left in between. For the CDR3, the DNA is TGCGCCAGCACCTGGAGTATCTACACAGATACGCAGTATTTT. It encodes CASTWSIYTDTQYF.

This rearrangement joins TRBV28 to TRBJ1-1; TRBD1 aligns across 7 bases. Germline lookup yields CDR1 MDHEN and CDR2 SYDVKM. There are 15 residues in the CDR3. Unmatched junction bases numbered 7, after V lost 2 bases and J lost 4 bases. The CDR3 loop reads CASSLPGQVGTEAFF. CDR3 in DNA: TGTGCCAGCAGTTTACCCGGACAGGTTGGCACTGAAGCTTTCTTT.

The V and J genes are TRBV19 and TRBJ1-2; possible D gene TRBD1, 5 bases. The V end lost 5 bases, the J end lost 4 bases, and 23 bases lay between the germline ends. CDR1 LNHDA and CDR2 SQIVND come from the germline V gene (reference sequence). The length of the CDR3 is 17 residues. The CDR3 reads CASSSEGQAVMGYGYTF. CDR3 nucleotide sequence: TGTGCCAGTAGTTCGGAGGGGCAGGCCGTGATGGGCTATGGCTACACCTTC.

The chain uses TRBV6-1 and TRBJ1-5; the D is unclear. The ends were cut back, 1 base at V and 9 bases at J, with 13 bases in the middle. Germline V gene sequence: CDR1 MNHNS, CDR2 SASEGT. The CDR3 runs to 14 residues. The CDR3 DNA is TGTGCCAGCAGTGAAGGGGTCTCCCGAGGGCCCCAGCATTTT. Translation gives CASSEGVSRGPQHF.

The V gene is TRBV7-8, the J gene TRBJ1-6; D is ambiguous. V was shortened by 3 bases and J by 10 bases, with 10 bases between the two germline ends. Germline V gene data show CDR1 as SGHVS and CDR2 as FQNEAQ. There are 13 residues in the CDR3. CDR3 loop: CASSLPGISPLHF. CDR3 nucleotides: TGTGCCAGCAGCTTGCCGGGGATCTCACCCCTCCACTTT. Variable domain in full (rest from reference TRBV7-8 and TRBJ1-6): GAGVSQSPRYKVAKRGQDVALRCDPISGHVSLFWYQQALGQGPEFLTYFQNEAQLDKSGLPSDRFFAERPEGSVSTLKIQRTQQEDSAVYLCASSLPGISPLHFGNGTRLTVT.